What follows are 20 T cell receptor beta chains derived from one specimen sequenced in a study of blood T cells in healthy people across ages. It was with a sample-barcoded 5' primer and a J-beta primer mix that a second PCR of about 6 to 12 cycles was run. TCRdb ran MiXCR on the 5' RACE reads and lists one entry per CDR3 protein. The table has 1.6 million or so distinct CDR3 sequences, 30% to 40% seen once. The specimen sequenced was blood. These TCRs come from a woman in her 30s in good health.

The rearrangement links TRBV6-6 to TRBJ1-4; D is uncertain. CDR3 length: 16 amino acids. With 2 bases removed from V and 0 bases from J, the gap between germline ends came to 10 bases. Germline CDR1 reads MNHNY; CDR2 reads SVGAGI (reference sequence). The CDR3 coding sequence is TGTGCCAGCAGTTACAGTGGATTCTCAACTAATGAAAAACTGTTTTTT. Its protein product is CASSYSGFSTNEKLFF.

The chain combines TRBV12-3 or TRBV12-4 with TRBJ2-1; D uncertain. This CDR3 is 11 amino acids long. V was clipped by 4 bases and J by 10 bases, with 8 bases between them. Here the CDR3 DNA reads TGTGCCAGCAGTTATTGGAAGGAGCAGTTCTTC. Amino acids: CASSYWKEQFF.

This clonotype was seen a handful of times. The V and J genes are TRBV5-1 and TRBJ2-5; possible D gene TRBD2, 5 bases. TRBJ2-7 explains the end of the DNA better; the J call may be wrong. Germline-derived CDR1 and CDR2 are SGHRS and YFSETQ. The CDR3 consists of 15 residues. The CDR3 sequence is CASSLVQAGVHEQYF. CDR3 nucleotide sequence: TGCGCCAGCAGCTTGGTTCAGGCGGGCGTTCACGAGCAGTACTTC.

Of note for this clonotype: This may arise from a read error, as a much more abundant clone is one base away. The conserved phenylalanine or tryptophan is not found at the CDR3 terminus, so this likely reflects a read error. This chain links TRBV6-6 with TRBJ2-3, with D perhaps given as TRBD1 or TRBD2 (5 bases each). V was pared by 7 bases and J by 5 bases, with 13 bases between. CDR3 size: 13 residues. Per germline, CDR1 MNHNY and CDR2 SVGAGI (reference sequence). This chain's CDR3 is CASMGSGQDTQYL. CDR3 bases: TGTGCCAGCATGGGGAGCGGACAAGATACGCAGTATTTG.

This chain's CDR3 is CASSPLTSGIGNEQFF. The CDR3 DNA sequence: TGTGCCAGCAGCCCTTTGACTAGCGGGATAGGAAATGAGCAGTTCTTC. The chain is built from TRBV7-2 and TRBJ2-1; 11 nucleotides line up with TRBD2. Germline CDR1 SGHTA, CDR2 FQGNSA. Trimming at V came to 5 bases and at J to 7 bases, leaving 10 bases not matched to a gene. The CDR3 totals 16 residues.

Comments on this clonotype: With a much larger clone just one base away, this may be a read error. The V call is TRBV4-1, the J call TRBJ1-2, with no clear D. The germline gives CDR1 MGHRA, CDR2 YSYEKL. The CDR3 runs to 14 residues. The CDR3: CASSQFRLGYGCTF. CDR3 nucleotide sequence: TGCGCCAGCAGCCAATTTCGTCTGGGCTATGGCTGCACCTTC.

V gene TRBV28 combines with J gene TRBJ1-3; no reliable D call. From germline, CDR1 is MDHEN and CDR2 SYDVKM. The length of the CDR3 is 11 residues. V was shortened by 3 bases and J by 11 bases, with 8 bases between the two germline ends. The CDR3: CASSFQEAIYF. The CDR3 DNA follows: TGTGCCAGCAGTTTTCAAGAGGCCATATATTTT.

The J gene is TRBJ2-3, the V gene TRBV7-6; possible D gene TRBD1, 5 bases. This CDR3 is 16 amino acids long. Per germline, CDR1 SGHVS and CDR2 FNYEAQ. Between the trimmed V and J ends, which lost 1 base and 2 bases, there was a span of 13 bases. In nucleotides, the CDR3 is TGTGCCAGCAGCTTAGTGGGGCACCTAAACACAGATACGCAGTATTTT. Translation: CASSLVGHLNTDTQYF.

The rearrangement joins TRBV2 to TRBJ2-3, with TRBD2 matching over 12 bases. The length of the CDR3 is 17 residues. Germline V gene data show CDR1 as SNHLY and CDR2 as FYNNEI. The trim removed 4 bases at V and 6 bases at J, leaving 11 bases unmatched. The CDR3 loop is CASSGNTSGRTMDTQYF. The DNA of the CDR3 is TGTGCCAGCAGTGGTAACACTAGCGGGAGGACGATGGATACGCAGTATTTT. Looking up the rest from reference TRBV2 and TRBJ2-3 gives the full variable domain: EPEVTQTPSHQVTQMGQEVILRCVPISNHLYFYWYRQILGQKVEFLVSFYNNEISEKSEIFDDQFSVERPDGSNFTLKIRSTKLEDSAMYFCASSGNTSGRTMDTQYFGPGTRLTVL.

This clonotype was seen a few times. The chain has TRBV25-1 and TRBJ2-5, with D possibly being TRBD2 (5 bases). CDR1 is MGHDK, CDR2 SYGVNS, per germline. The CDR3 extends over 17 amino acids. The V gene lost 3 bases and the J gene lost 5 bases, with 22 bases spanning the gap. The DNA for the CDR3 is TGTGCCAGCAGTGATACTGGGTCGGACTGGGGATGGGAGACCCAGTACTTC. Translated: CASSDTGSDWGWETQYF.

Notes on this clonotype: One end of the junction varies from germline; a read error may be responsible. The rearrangement uses TRBV10-3 and TRBJ1-6; possibly TRBD1 for D (5 bases). The CDR3 extends over 14 amino acids. Germline V lookup: CDR1 ENHRY, CDR2 SYGVKD. The CDR3 DNA reads TGTGCCAGCAGTGACGGCAGGGATAATTCACCCCTCCACTTT. Translation gives CASSDGRDNSPLHF.

This clonotype was recorded a few times. The CDR3 sequence: CASRDNRDPRGYEQYF. In DNA, the CDR3 is TGTGCCAGCAGGGACAACCGGGACCCGCGGGGCTACGAGCAGTACTTC. The rearrangement uses TRBV2 and TRBJ2-7; weak D call: TRBD2 (6 bases). The CDR3 contains 16 residues. V lost 6 bases and J 3 bases, leaving 21 bases between the germline ends. CDR1 and CDR2 (germline): SNHLY, FYNNEI.

The J gene is TRBJ2-2, the V gene TRBV2; D is perhaps TRBD1 (5 bases). Germline lookup yields CDR1 SNHLY and CDR2 FYNNEI. This CDR3 has 15 residues. Deletions cut 7 bases from V and 2 bases from J, with 14 bases between. Here the CDR3 reads CASNRQTTNTGELFF. In DNA, the CDR3 is TGTGCCAGCAACCGACAGACCACCAACACCGGGGAGCTGTTTTTT.

In its sample, this clonotype was seen once. The V and J genes are TRBV9 and TRBJ1-5, with D possibly being TRBD1 (5 bases). The germline V gene encodes CDR1 SGDLS and CDR2 YYNGEE. CDR3 length: 14 amino acids. Trimming removed 1 base from V and 10 bases from J, with 15 bases in between. The CDR3 loop reads CASSVQGGGNPQHF. In nucleotides, the CDR3 is TGTGCCAGCAGCGTACAGGGCGGAGGTAATCCCCAGCATTTT.

CDR3 amino acids: CASSERAGRSMNTEAFF. In DNA form, the CDR3 reads TGTGCCAGCAGTGAAAGGGCAGGGAGGTCGATGAACACTGAAGCTTTCTTT. V gene TRBV25-1 combines with J gene TRBJ1-1; perhaps TRBD1 as D (5 bases). The V gene lost 2 bases and the J gene lost 0 bases, with 16 bases spanning the gap. The CDR3 totals 17 residues. The germline CDR1 and CDR2 sequences are MGHDK and SYGVNS.

The chain links TRBV6-6 to TRBJ2-3; no firm D call. The CDR3 has 15 residues. In germline, CDR1 is MNHNY, CDR2 SVGAGI (reference sequence). The ends were cut back, 5 bases at V and 2 bases at J, with 14 bases in the middle. The CDR3 coding sequence is TGTGCCAGCAGTGGTCCCACAAGAAACACAGATACGCAGTATTTT. Amino acids: CASSGPTRNTDTQYF.

The rearrangement joins TRBV20-1 to TRBJ1-2, with D perhaps matching TRBD1 (5 bases). CDR1 is DFQATT, CDR2 SNEGSKA, per germline (reference sequence). The CDR3 has 13 amino acids. V lost 5 bases, J lost 2 bases, and 12 bases lay in between. The CDR3, as DNA: TGCAGTGCTCCTCGACAGAGAAACTATGGCTACACCTTC. This gives the protein CSAPRQRNYGYTF.

The V gene is TRBV2, the J gene TRBJ2-4, with D uncertain. Germline CDR1 reads SNHLY; CDR2 reads FYNNEI. V lost 3 bases and J lost 6, with 3 bases in between. This CDR3 spans 11 amino acids. CDR3 in amino acids: CASSDGNIQYF. The CDR3 nucleotides are TGTGCCAGCAGTGACGGAAACATTCAGTACTTC.

This clonotype appeared a few times. V is TRBV7-9 and J is TRBJ1-2, with 7 bases that match TRBD1. The CDR3 covers 14 residues. The germline CDR1 and CDR2 sequences are SEHNR and FQNEAQ (reference sequence). V was clipped by 0 bases and J by 8 bases; unmatched bases: 6. CDR3 sequence: CASSLAGGLNGYTF. For the CDR3, the DNA is TGTGCCAGCAGCTTAGCAGGGGGCCTCAACGGCTACACCTTC.

There are a few counts of this clonotype. The chain has TRBV20-1 and TRBJ2-3; TRBD2 aligns across 9 bases. CDR3 length: 14 residues. J was trimmed by 5 bases and V by 6 bases; bases with no gene match: 9. Per germline, CDR1 DFQATT and CDR2 SNEGSKA (reference sequence). The CDR3 loop is CSASVAGEKDTQYF. The DNA for the CDR3 is TGCAGTGCCAGTGTAGCGGGAGAGAAAGATACGCAGTATTTT.